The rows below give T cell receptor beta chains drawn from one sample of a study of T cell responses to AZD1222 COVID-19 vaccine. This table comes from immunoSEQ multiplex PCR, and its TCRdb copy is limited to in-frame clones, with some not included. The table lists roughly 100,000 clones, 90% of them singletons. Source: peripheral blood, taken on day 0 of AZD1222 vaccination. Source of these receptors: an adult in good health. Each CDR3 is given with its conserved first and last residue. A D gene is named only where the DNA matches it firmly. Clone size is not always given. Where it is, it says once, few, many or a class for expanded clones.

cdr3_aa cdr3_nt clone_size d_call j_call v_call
CASSSRQEQFF TGTGCCAGCAGCTCGAGACAAGAGCAGTTCTTC NA NA TRBJ2-1 TRBV6-2/TRBV6-3
CASSLAAWETQYF TGTGCCAGCAGCTTGGCGGCGTGGGAGACCCAGTACTTC NA NA TRBJ2-5 TRBV5-4
CASSFQGRGDTQYF TGTGCCAGCAGTTTTCAGGGGCGAGGGGATACGCAGTATTTT NA NA TRBJ2-3 TRBV28
CARLGTGHSNQPQHF TGTGCCAGGCTCGGGACCGGTCATAGCAATCAGCCCCAGCATTTT once NA TRBJ1-5 TRBV6-4
CASSKAREIGYSPLHF TGTGCCAGCAGTAAAGCGAGGGAAATCGGATATTCACCCCTCCACTTT NA NA TRBJ1-6 TRBV27
CASRTGGGYEQYF TGTGCCAGCAGGACAGGGGGAGGCTACGAGCAGTACTTC NA TRBD1 TRBJ2-7 TRBV27
CASSFLAGDLSYTDTQYF TGTGCCAGCAGTTTTCTAGCGGGGGACCTCTCTTACACAGATACGCAGTATTTT NA TRBD2 TRBJ2-3 TRBV6-2/TRBV6-3
CASSRDRGGYTF TGTGCCAGCAGTCGGGACAGGGGTGGCTACACCTTC NA TRBD1 TRBJ1-2 TRBV25-1
CASSLGSSGDYNEQFF TGTGCCAGCAGCTTGGGATCCAGCGGGGACTACAATGAGCAGTTCTTC NA TRBD2 TRBJ2-1 TRBV5-4
CASSSDRGNTEAFF TGTGCCAGCAGCTCAGACAGGGGGAACACTGAAGCTTTCTTT NA TRBD1 TRBJ1-1 TRBV5-4
CASSSDTSRSSYEQYF TGTGCCAGCAGTTCCGACACGTCTCGGAGCTCCTACGAGCAGTACTTC NA NA TRBJ2-7 TRBV7-6
CASSPRGLGEKLFF TGTGCCAGCTCACCAAGGGGGCTAGGTGAAAAACTGTTTTTT NA TRBD1 TRBJ1-4 TRBV18
CASRQGQTHNYGYTF TGTGCCAGCAGGCAAGGGCAGACCCATAACTATGGCTACACCTTC NA NA TRBJ1-2 TRBV6-5
CASSLTAGGLSGNTIYF TGTGCCAGCAGCTTAACGGCGGGGGGATTGTCTGGAAACACCATATATTTT NA NA TRBJ1-3 TRBV7-9
CASSLDAGAYNEQFF TGTGCCAGCAGCTTAGATGCAGGGGCATACAATGAGCAGTTCTTC NA NA TRBJ2-1 TRBV7-6
CASSSGASYNEQFF TGTGCCAGCAGCTCCGGGGCCTCCTACAATGAGCAGTTCTTC NA NA TRBJ2-1 TRBV7-9
CASSPGLGELYEQYF TGTGCCAGCAGCCCTGGACTAGGGGAACTCTACGAGCAGTACTTC NA TRBD2 TRBJ2-7 TRBV7-9
CASSGTGAGNTGELFF TGTGCCAGCAGTGGGACAGGGGCAGGGAACACCGGGGAGCTGTTTTTT NA TRBD1 TRBJ2-2 TRBV2
CASSPLGQGGYTEAFF TGTGCCAGCAGCCCCCTGGGGCAGGGCGGGTACACTGAAGCTTTCTTT NA NA TRBJ1-1 TRBV5-6
CASSPLRQGPSNQPQHF TGTGCCAGCAGTCCCCTCCGACAGGGGCCTAGCAATCAGCCCCAGCATTTT once TRBD1 TRBJ1-5 TRBV6-6
CASSPNSGGTEAFF TGTGCCAGCAGCCCAAATAGTGGGGGGACTGAAGCTTTCTTT NA NA TRBJ1-1 TRBV7-2
CASSPWEVLAGLVSDTQYF TGTGCCAGCAGCCCATGGGAGGTACTAGCGGGGTTAGTCTCCGATACGCAGTATTTT NA TRBD2 TRBJ2-3 TRBV5-5
CASRGGSNQPQHF TGCGCCAGCAGAGGAGGTAGTAATCAGCCCCAGCATTTT NA NA TRBJ1-5 TRBV10-2
CASASGEFNEQFF TGTGCCAGCGCTAGCGGGGAGTTCAATGAGCAGTTCTTC once TRBD2 TRBJ2-1 TRBV6-5
CASSLRGKAGEQYF TGTGCCAGCAGCTTAAGGGGGAAGGCGGGCGAGCAGTACTTC NA NA TRBJ2-7 TRBV13
CASSLIHTETQYF TGTGCCAGCAGTCTCATCCATACGGAGACCCAGTACTTC NA NA TRBJ2-5 TRBV6-5
CASSLFGQGLTYEQYF TGTGCCAGCAGTTTATTCGGACAGGGCCTTACCTACGAGCAGTACTTC NA TRBD1 TRBJ2-7 TRBV28
CASAGPNNEKLFF TGTGCCAGTGCCGGGCCAAATAATGAAAAACTGTTTTTT NA NA TRBJ1-4 TRBV28
CASRTIGTQHF TGTGCCAGCAGGACTATCGGGACCCAGCATTTT NA NA TRBJ1-5 TRBV5-8
CASSVEGGIHTQYF TGTGCCAGCAGCGTGGAAGGGGGGATCCATACGCAGTATTTT NA NA TRBJ2-3 TRBV9
CASGRGMNTEAFF TGTGCCAGCGGCAGGGGGATGAACACTGAAGCTTTCTTT NA TRBD1 TRBJ1-1 TRBV18